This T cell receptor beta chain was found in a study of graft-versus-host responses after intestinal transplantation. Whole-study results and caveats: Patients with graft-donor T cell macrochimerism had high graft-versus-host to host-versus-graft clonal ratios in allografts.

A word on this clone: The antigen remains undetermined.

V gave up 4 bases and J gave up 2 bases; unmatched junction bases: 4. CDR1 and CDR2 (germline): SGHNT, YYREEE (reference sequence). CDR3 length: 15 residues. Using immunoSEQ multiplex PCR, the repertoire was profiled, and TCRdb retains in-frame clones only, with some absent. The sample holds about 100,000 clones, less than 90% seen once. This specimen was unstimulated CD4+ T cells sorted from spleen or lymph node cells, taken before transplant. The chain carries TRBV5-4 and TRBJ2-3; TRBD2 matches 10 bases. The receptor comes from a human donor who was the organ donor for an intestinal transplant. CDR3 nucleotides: TGTGCCAGCAGCCTTAGCGGGGGGTCCACAGATACGCAGTATTTT. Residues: CASSLSGGSTDTQYF.